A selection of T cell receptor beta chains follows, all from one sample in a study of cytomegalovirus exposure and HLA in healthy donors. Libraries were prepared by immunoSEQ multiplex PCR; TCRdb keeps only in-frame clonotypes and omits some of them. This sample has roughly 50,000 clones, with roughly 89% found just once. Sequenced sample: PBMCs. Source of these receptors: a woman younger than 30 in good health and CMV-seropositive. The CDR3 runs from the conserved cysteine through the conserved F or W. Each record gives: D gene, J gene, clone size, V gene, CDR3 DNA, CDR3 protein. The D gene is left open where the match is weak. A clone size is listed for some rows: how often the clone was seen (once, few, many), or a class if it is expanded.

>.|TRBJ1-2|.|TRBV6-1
TGTGCCAGCAGTGGGACAGCACAAGCGGCAGTGGCTAACTATGGCTACACCTTC
CASSGTAQAAVANYGYTF
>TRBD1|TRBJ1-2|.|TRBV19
TGTGCCAGTAGTCCCCTCCGGGACAGATTCACAACTAACTATGGCTACACCTTC
CASSPLRDRFTTNYGYTF
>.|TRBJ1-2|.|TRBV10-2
TGCGCCAGCAGTGATAGAGCTACAGGGAACTATGGCTACACCTTC
CASSDRATGNYGYTF
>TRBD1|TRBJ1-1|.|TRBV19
TGTGCCAGCCAAACGGACAGGTCGAACACTGAAGCTTTCTTT
CASQTDRSNTEAFF
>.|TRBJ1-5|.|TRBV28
TGTGCCAGCAGTTTGTCAGGGAAGCCCCAGCATTTT
CASSLSGKPQHF
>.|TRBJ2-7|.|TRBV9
TGTGCCAGCAGCGTGACCCCAGGGACCTACGAGCAGTACTTC
CASSVTPGTYEQYF
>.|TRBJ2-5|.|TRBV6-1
TGTGCCAGCAGTGTTGATAGGCGGTCCCAAGAGACCCAGTACTTC
CASSVDRRSQETQYF
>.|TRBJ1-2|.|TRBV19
TGTGCCAGTACCCCGACACTTACTAACTATGGCTACACCTTC
CASTPTLTNYGYTF
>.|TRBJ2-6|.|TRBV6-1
TGTGCCAGCAGTGAGACAGGCAGGGCTGGCGTCCTGACTTTC
CASSETGRAGVLTF
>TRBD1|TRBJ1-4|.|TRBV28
TGTGCCAGCAAGTCGTCAGGGGGGCGCGGCGAAAAACTGTTTTTT
CASKSSGGRGEKLFF
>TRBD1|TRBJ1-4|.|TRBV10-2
TGCGCCAGCAGTTCTACCGCAGGGGGCTGGGAAAAACTGTTTTTT
CASSSTAGGWEKLFF
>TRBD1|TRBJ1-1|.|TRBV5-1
TGCGCCAGCAGCACACAGGGGCCGGGAAACACTGAAGCTTTCTTT
CASSTQGPGNTEAFF
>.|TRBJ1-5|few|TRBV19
TGTGCCAGTAGTACACAGGGAAGTCGCAATCAGCCCCAGCATTTT
CASSTQGSRNQPQHF
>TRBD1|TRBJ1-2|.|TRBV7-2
TGTGCCAGCGGGAGGAGGGGGCTTGACTATGGCTACACCTTC
CASGRRGLDYGYTF
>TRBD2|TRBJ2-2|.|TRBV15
TGTGCCACCAGCAGAGTAGCGGGGGTTAACACCGGGGAGCTGTTTTTT
CATSRVAGVNTGELFF
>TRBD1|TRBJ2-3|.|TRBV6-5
TGTGCCAGCAGCCCGAGGGGGCGAAGCACAGATACGCAGTATTTT
CASSPRGRSTDTQYF
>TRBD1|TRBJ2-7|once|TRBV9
TGTGCCAGCAGCGTGGGACAGGGGGCCTACGAGCAGTACTTC
CASSVGQGAYEQYF
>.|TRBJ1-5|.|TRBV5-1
TGCGCCAGCAGCTTGGTTGGAGGAAATCAGCCCCAGCATTTT
CASSLVGGNQPQHF
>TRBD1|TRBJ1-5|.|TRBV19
TGTGCCAGTAGTCCCTCCGGGACAGGGGGCGTGAAGGGGCAGCCCCAGCATTTT
CASSPSGTGGVKGQPQHF
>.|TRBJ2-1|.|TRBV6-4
TGTGCCAGCAGTGACTCGGCGGGGCACAATGAGCAGTTCTTC
CASSDSAGHNEQFF
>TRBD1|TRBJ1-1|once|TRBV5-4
TGTGCCAGCAGCTTGGGGGACAGGAACACTGAAGCTTTCTTT
CASSLGDRNTEAFF
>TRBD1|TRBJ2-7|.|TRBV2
TGTGCCAGCAGCCTCGACAGGGGATGGTTCGGCGAGCAGTACTTC
CASSLDRGWFGEQYF
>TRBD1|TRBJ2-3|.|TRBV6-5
TGTGCCAGCAGTCGTGGACAGGGAACAGATACGCAGTATTTT
CASSRGQGTDTQYF
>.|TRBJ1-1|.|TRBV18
TGTGCCAGCTCACTCCGACAGATTAATCTGAACACTGAAGCTTTCTTT
CASSLRQINLNTEAFF
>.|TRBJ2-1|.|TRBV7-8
TGTGCCAGCAGCTTAAGCAACAGCCCAAAGGATGAGCAGTTCTTC
CASSLSNSPKDEQFF
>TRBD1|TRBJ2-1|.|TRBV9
TGTGCCAGCAGCGTAGACTATGCAGGGGGCGATGAGCAGTTCTTC
CASSVDYAGGDEQFF
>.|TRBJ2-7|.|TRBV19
TGTGCCAGTAGTATTGGGAGAAGCCTCTACGAGCAGTACTTC
CASSIGRSLYEQYF
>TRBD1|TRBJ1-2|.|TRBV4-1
TGCGCCAGCAGCCAAGGTACAGGGGGCGTCTATGGCTACACCTTC
CASSQGTGGVYGYTF
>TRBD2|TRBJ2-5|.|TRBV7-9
TGTGCCAGCAGCCGGGGGGGCCAGGGCATTAGGAACCAAGAGACCCAGTACTTC
CASSRGGQGIRNQETQYF
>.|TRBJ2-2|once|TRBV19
TGTGCCAGCAGGAGGGGAAACACCGGGGAGCTGTTTTTT
CASRRGNTGELFF
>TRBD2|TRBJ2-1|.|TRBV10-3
TGTGCCATCACCCGGGGGGGGGTGGGCCATGAGCAGTTCTTC
CAITRGGVGHEQFF
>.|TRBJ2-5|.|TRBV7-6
TGTGCCAGCAGCTCTTTACAATCTGTCCAAGAGACCCAGTACTTC
CASSSLQSVQETQYF
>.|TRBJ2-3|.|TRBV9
TGTGCCAGCAGCGTAGGGGCTCGAGATACGCAGTATTTT
CASSVGARDTQYF
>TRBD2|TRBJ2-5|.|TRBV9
TGTGCCAGCAGCGTAGGAGGTCGGAGCGGGGGGGCCCGGGAGACCCAGTACTTC
CASSVGGRSGGARETQYF
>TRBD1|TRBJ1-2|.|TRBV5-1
TGCGCCAGCAGCTTCAGGACAGGGGATGGCTACACCTTC
CASSFRTGDGYTF
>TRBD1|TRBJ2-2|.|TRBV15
TGTGCCACCAGCAGAGGGACAGGGGAGACCGGGGAGCTGTTTTTT
CATSRGTGETGELFF
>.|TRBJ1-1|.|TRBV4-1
TGCGCCAGCAGCCAACCTGGGAGGGCAGTCACTGAAGCTTTCTTT
CASSQPGRAVTEAFF
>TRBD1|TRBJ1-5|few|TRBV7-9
TGTGCCATAAGACAGGGGGACGATCAGCCCCAGCATTTT
CAIRQGDDQPQHF
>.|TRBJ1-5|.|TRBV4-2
TGTGCCAGCAGCCAAGATCTAGGGGGGGGTCAGCCCCAGCATTTT
CASSQDLGGGQPQHF
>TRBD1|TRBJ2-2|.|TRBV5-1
TGCGCCAGCAGCCCAGGACAGGGTCTTGTATACGGGGAGCTGTTTTTT
CASSPGQGLVYGELFF
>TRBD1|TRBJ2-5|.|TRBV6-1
TGTGCCAGCAGTACCGGGACAGGGGGAGAGACCCAGTACTTC
CASSTGTGGETQYF
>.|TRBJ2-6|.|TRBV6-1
TGTGCCAGCAGCACCGATATACTCGGGGCCAACGTCCTGACTTTC
CASSTDILGANVLTF
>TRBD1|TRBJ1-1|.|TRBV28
TGTGCCAGCAGCCCGAAGACAGGGAGAGCTTTCTTT
CASSPKTGRAFF
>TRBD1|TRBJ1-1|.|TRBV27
TGTGCCAGCAGTTACCACAGGGGAGGCGGCACTGAAGCTTTCTTT
CASSYHRGGGTEAFF
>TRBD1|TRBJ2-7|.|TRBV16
TGTGCCAGCAGCCCAAGACAGGGGCCCGACGAGCAGTACTTC
CASSPRQGPDEQYF
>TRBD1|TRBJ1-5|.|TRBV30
TGTGCCTGGCAGGGGGCAAGCAATCAGCCCCAGCATTTT
CAWQGASNQPQHF
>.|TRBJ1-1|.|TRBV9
TGTGCCAGCAGCGTAGGGGCCGGTACTGACACTGAAGCTTTCTTT
CASSVGAGTDTEAFF
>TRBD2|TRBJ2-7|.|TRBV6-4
TGTGCCAGCAGTGAACTAGCGGGGGGGGAGCAGTACTTC
CASSELAGGEQYF
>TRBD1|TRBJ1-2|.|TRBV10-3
TGTGCCATCAATCCGGACAGGGGGCAAGTACGAAACACCTTC
CAINPDRGQVRNTF
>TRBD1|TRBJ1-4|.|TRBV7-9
TGTGCCAGCAGCTTAAAGGGGACAGGGGGCATGGCTAATGAAAAACTGTTTTTT
CASSLKGTGGMANEKLFF
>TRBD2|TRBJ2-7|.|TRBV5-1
TGCGCCAGCAGCTCGGGACTAGCGGCCTACGAGCAGTACTTC
CASSSGLAAYEQYF